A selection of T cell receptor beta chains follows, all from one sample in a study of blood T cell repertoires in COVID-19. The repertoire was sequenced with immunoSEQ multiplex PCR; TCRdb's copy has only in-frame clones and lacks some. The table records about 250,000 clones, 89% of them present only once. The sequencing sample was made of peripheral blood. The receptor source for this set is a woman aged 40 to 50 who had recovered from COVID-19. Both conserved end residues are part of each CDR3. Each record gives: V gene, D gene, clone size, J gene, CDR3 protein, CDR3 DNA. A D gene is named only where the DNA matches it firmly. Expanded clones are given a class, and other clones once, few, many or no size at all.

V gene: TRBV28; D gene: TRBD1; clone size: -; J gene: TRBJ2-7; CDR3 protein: CASSLADRVQQYF; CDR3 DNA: TGTGCCAGCAGTTTGGCGGACAGGGTCCAGCAGTACTTC
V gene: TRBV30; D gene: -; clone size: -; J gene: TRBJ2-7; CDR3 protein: CAWSVLPGFEQYF; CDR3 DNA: TGTGCCTGGAGTGTACTCCCCGGGTTCGAGCAGTACTTC
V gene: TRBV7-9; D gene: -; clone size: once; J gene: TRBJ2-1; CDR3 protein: CASSSLGWQDDEQFF; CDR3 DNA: TGTGCCAGCAGTTCACTCGGTTGGCAGGATGATGAGCAGTTCTTC
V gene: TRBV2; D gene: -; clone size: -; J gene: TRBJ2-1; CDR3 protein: CASSEGGYNEQFF; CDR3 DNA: TGTGCCAGCAGTGAAGGCGGGTACAATGAGCAGTTCTTC
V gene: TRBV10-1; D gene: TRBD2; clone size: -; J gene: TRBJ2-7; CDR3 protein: CASSESWEGRGVVDLGREQYF; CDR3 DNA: TGCGCCAGCAGTGAGTCGTGGGAGGGTCGAGGGGTTGTAGACCTCGGGAGGGAGCAGTACTTC
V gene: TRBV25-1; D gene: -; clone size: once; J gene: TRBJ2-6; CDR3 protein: CASSAQAPSSGANVLTF; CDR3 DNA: TGTGCCAGCAGTGCACAGGCCCCCTCCTCTGGGGCCAACGTCCTGACTTTC
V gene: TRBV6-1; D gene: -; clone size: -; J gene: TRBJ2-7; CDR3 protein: CASSDLYEQYF; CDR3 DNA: TGTGCCAGCAGTGACCTTTACGAGCAGTACTTC
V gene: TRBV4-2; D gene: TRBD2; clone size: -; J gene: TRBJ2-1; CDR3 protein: CASSLPSGRTDNEQFF; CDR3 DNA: TGTGCCAGCAGCCTCCCTAGCGGGAGAACAGACAATGAGCAGTTCTTC
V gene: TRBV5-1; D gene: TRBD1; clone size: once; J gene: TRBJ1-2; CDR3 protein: CASTFDRANYGYTF; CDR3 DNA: TGCGCCAGCACTTTTGACAGGGCCAACTATGGCTACACCTTC
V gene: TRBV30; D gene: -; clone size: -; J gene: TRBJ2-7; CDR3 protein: CAWSSPGIPYEQYF; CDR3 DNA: TGTGCCTGGAGTTCACCAGGTATTCCCTACGAGCAGTACTTC
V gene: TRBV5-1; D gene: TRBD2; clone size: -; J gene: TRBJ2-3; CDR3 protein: CASSLATLAGDTSTDTQYF; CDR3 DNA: TGCGCCAGCAGCTTGGCCACGCTAGCGGGAGACACTAGCACAGATACGCAGTATTTT
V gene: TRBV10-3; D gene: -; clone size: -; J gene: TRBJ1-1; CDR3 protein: CAISEPRDGLRGAFF; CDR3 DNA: TGTGCCATCAGTGAGCCAAGAGACGGGCTTAGGGGAGCTTTCTTT
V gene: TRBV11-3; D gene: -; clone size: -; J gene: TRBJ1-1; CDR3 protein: CASSLGQDMNTEAFF; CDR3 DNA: TGTGCCAGCAGCTTAGGACAGGACATGAACACTGAAGCTTTCTTT
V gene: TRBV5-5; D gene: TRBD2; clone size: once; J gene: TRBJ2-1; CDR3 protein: CASSLGTAGGEQFF; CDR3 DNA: TGTGCCAGCAGCTTGGGAACAGCGGGGGGTGAGCAGTTCTTC
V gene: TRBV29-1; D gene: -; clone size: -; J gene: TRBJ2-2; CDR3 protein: CSVGGIGELFF; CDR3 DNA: TGCAGCGTGGGGGGAATCGGGGAGCTGTTTTTT
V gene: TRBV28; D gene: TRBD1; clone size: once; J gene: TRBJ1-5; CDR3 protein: CASTYRDRGLLLGNQPQHF; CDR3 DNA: TGTGCCAGCACCTACCGGGACAGGGGGCTTCTTTTGGGCAATCAGCCCCAGCATTTT
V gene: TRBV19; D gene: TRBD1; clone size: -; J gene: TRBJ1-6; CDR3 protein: CASTQQGGLSSYNSPLHF; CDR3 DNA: TGTGCCAGTACCCAGCAAGGGGGCCTAAGCTCCTATAATTCACCCCTCCACTTT
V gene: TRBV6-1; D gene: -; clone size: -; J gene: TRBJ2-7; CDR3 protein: CASSEASVPSSYEQYF; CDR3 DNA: TGTGCCAGCAGTGAAGCTTCCGTTCCCAGCTCCTACGAGCAGTACTTC
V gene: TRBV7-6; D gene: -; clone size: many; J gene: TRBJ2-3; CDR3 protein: CASSLVAASSTDTQYF; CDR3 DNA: TGTGCCAGCAGCTTAGTCGCGGCGTCCAGCACAGATACGCAGTATTTT
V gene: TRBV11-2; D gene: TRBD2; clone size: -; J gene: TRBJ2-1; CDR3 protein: CASSLGGRYEQFF; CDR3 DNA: TGTGCCAGCAGCTTGGGCGGGAGGTATGAGCAGTTCTTC
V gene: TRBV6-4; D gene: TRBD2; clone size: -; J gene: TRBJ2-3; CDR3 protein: CASLASGKGAPTQYF; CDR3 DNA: TGTGCCAGCTTGGCTAGCGGGAAAGGGGCCCCTACGCAGTATTTT
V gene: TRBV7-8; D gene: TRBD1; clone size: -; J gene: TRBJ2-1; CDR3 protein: CASSETGADHEQFF; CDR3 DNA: TGTGCCAGCAGTGAGACAGGGGCTGACCATGAGCAGTTCTTC
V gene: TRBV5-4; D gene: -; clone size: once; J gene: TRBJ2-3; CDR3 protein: CASSLPITDTQYF; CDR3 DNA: TGTGCCAGCAGCTTGCCTATAACAGATACGCAGTATTTT
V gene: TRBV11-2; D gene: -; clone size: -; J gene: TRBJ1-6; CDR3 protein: CASSLHGPKSSYNSPLHF; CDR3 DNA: TGTGCCAGCAGCTTACACGGTCCTAAGAGCTCCTATAATTCACCCCTCCACTTT
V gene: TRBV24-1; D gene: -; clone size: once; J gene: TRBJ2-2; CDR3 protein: CATSYGENTGELFF; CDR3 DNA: TGTGCCACCAGTTACGGGGAGAACACCGGGGAGCTGTTTTTT
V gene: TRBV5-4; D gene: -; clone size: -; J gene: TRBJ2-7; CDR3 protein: CASRPGVGNSYEQYF; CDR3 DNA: TGTGCCAGCAGACCGGGAGTCGGGAATTCCTACGAGCAGTACTTC
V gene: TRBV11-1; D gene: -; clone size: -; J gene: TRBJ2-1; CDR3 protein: CASNIVGGSYNEQFF; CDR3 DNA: TGTGCCAGCAACATCGTGGGGGGCTCCTACAATGAGCAGTTCTTC
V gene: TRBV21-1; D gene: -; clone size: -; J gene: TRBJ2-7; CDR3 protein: CASSVSGKVGAYEQYF; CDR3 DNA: TGTGCCAGCAGCGTTTCAGGGAAAGTTGGCGCGTACGAGCAGTACTTC
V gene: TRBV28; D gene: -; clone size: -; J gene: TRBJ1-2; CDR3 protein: CASSLTRGGYGYTF; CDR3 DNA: TGTGCCAGCAGTTTAACCCGGGGGGGCTATGGCTACACCTTC